A single sample gave rise to the 31 T cell receptor beta chains below, sequenced in a study of neurological immune-mediated disorders. One entry per CDR3 protein results from TCRdb running MiXCR on the 5' RACE reads. The table shows 84,000 or so distinct CDR3 sequences, with about a tenth occurring only once. Specimen: PBMCs. The receptor set was obtained from a man aged 35 to 55 in good health.

Worth noting for this clonotype: This may be a read error: a much more frequent sequence differs by one nucleotide. The chain combines TRBV5-8 with TRBJ1-2; 7 bases fit TRBD1. The CDR3 extends over 13 amino acids. The V gene end was trimmed by 1 base and the J gene end by 12 bases; junction bases not matched to a gene: 9. Germline lookup yields CDR1 SGHTS and CDR2 YDEGEE. The CDR3 DNA reads as TGTGCCAGCAGCTTGCGGTCTGACAGGGAAAACACCTTC. The encoded protein is CASSLRSDRENTF.

This clonotype was seen many times. The rearrangement links TRBV20-1 to TRBJ1-3; D not certain. The CDR3 covers 15 residues. Trimming took 5 bases from V and 0 from J, leaving 14 bases between them. Germline V CDR1 and CDR2: DFQATT, SNEGSKA (reference sequence). The CDR3, as DNA: TGCAGTGCTGCAAATAAAAGGGACTCTGGAAACACCATATATTTT. Encoded protein: CSAANKRDSGNTIYF.

This clonotype was counted many times. V usage is TRBV5-6 and J usage is TRBJ2-1, with 8 nucleotides matching TRBD1. CDR3 size: 14 residues. The V gene's germline CDR1 is SGHDT and CDR2 YYEEEE. Trimming cost V 5 bases and J 6 bases; bases outside gene matches: 7. As DNA, the CDR3 is TGTGCCAGCAGTTTCGGACAGGGTGGCAATGAGCAGTTCTTC. Encoded protein: CASSFGQGGNEQFF.

This clonotype came up many times. The chain joins TRBV20-1 to TRBJ2-3; TRBD2 aligns across 7 bases. V was pared by 3 bases and J by 6 bases, with 3 bases of the junction left unmatched. CDR3 size: 12 residues. CDR1 is DFQATT and CDR2 is SNEGSKA in the germline V gene (reference sequence). This CDR3 is CSARSGGDTQYF. The CDR3 DNA reads as TGCAGTGCTAGGTCGGGAGGTGATACGCAGTATTTT.

This clonotype was seen many times. This chain links TRBV7-3 with TRBJ2-3, with D possibly TRBD2 on 6 matching bases. Trimming shortened V by 2 bases and J by 0 bases, and 12 bases separated the two germline ends. Germline CDR1 and CDR2: SGHTA and FQGTGA. The CDR3 sequence is 16 residues long. CDR3 nucleotides: TGTGCCAGCAGCTTATACGGGGGAGCTAGCACAGATACGCAGTATTTT. It translates to CASSLYGGASTDTQYF.

This clonotype was seen ten or more times. The rearrangement uses TRBV7-9 and TRBJ2-3; TRBD1 aligns across 8 bases. CDR1 SEHNR and CDR2 FQNEAQ come from the germline V gene (reference sequence). Unmatched junction bases numbered 15, after V lost 5 bases and J lost 2 bases. This CDR3 spans 18 amino acids. CDR3 DNA sequence: TGTGCCAGCAGCCCGGGCTACCGGGACAGGCACTTCACAGATACGCAGTATTTT. Its protein is CASSPGYRDRHFTDTQYF.

This clonotype was observed many times. This chain joins TRBV20-1 and TRBJ2-1; D ambiguous. This CDR3 spans 14 amino acids. Trimming cost V 3 bases and J 7 bases, with 16 bases left between them. The germline CDR1 and CDR2 sequences are DFQATT and SNEGSKA (reference sequence). The CDR3 bases are TGCAGTGCTAGTTGGAGACTCGACCAGAATGAGCAGTTCTTC. Translating it yields CSASWRLDQNEQFF.

This clonotype was counted at least ten times. V is TRBV29-1 and J is TRBJ1-2; D is unclear. The CDR3 is 14 residues long. CDR1 and CDR2 from the germline V gene are SQVTM and ANQGSEA. V lost 7 bases and J 0 bases, leaving 15 bases between the germline ends. CDR3 loop: CSGWPESANYGYTF. The CDR3 nucleotides are TGCAGCGGATGGCCGGAGTCAGCTAACTATGGCTACACCTTC.

This clonotype appeared many times. The chain employs TRBV7-9 and TRBJ1-1; 7 positions match TRBD1. This CDR3 region has 16 residues. Trimming took 8 bases from V and 0 from J; bases not matched to a gene: 12. The germline V gene has CDR1 SEHNR and CDR2 FQNEAQ (reference sequence). This CDR3 reads CASRLFGTVMNTEAFF. CDR3 in DNA: TGTGCCAGCCGACTATTCGGGACAGTCATGAACACTGAAGCTTTCTTT.

This clonotype was recorded many times. The chain uses TRBV12-3 or TRBV12-4 and TRBJ2-6, with TRBD1 as a possible D gene (6 bases). Trimming pared 10 bases from V and 3 bases from J, leaving 13 bases between. The CDR3 spans 14 residues. The CDR3 DNA sequence: TGTGCCACTACAGGGTCGGGTGGGGCCAACGTCCTGACTTTC. Its translation is CATTGSGGANVLTF.

This clonotype was found many times. The chain has TRBV12-3 or TRBV12-4 and TRBJ1-1; D may be TRBD1 (5 bases). With 6 bases removed from V and 0 bases from J, the gap between germline ends came to 26 bases. The CDR3 length is 19 residues. The CDR3 nucleotides read TGTGCCAGCAGAGGGCAGCGAGCTATGGGGCGGACGATGAACACTGAAGCTTTCTTT. As protein: CASRGQRAMGRTMNTEAFF.

In this sample, this clonotype turned up many times. V gene TRBV27 combines with J gene TRBJ2-1; 9 bases agree with TRBD1. This CDR3 has 14 amino acids. Germline values: CDR1 MNHEY, CDR2 SMNVEV (reference sequence). Trimming removed 8 bases from V and 5 bases from J; junction bases left unmatched: 7. CDR3 nucleotide sequence: TGTGCCAGCTCCCGGGACAGGGACCACAATGAGCAGTTCTTC. Translated, it gives CASSRDRDHNEQFF.

There are many counts of this clonotype. The DNA is left out, because the CDR3 cannot be placed on it with certainty; the CDR3 is given as TCRdb lists it. The J gene is TRBJ2-3, the V gene TRBV7-9; the D call TRBD2 from the table was never checked on the DNA. The CDR3 is 22 residues long, ends included. Germline V gene lookup returns CDR1 SEHNR and CDR2 FQNEAQ (reference sequence). CDR3 loop: CASAGRGVPAAGDLAGADTQYF.

This clonotype was recorded at least ten times. This chain links TRBV11-2 with TRBJ2-7, with 7 bases matching TRBD1. The length of the CDR3 is 15 residues. Germline V CDR1 and CDR2: SGHAT, FQNNGV. The J segment lost 6 bases and the V segment lost 5 bases, leaving 13 bases of the junction unmatched. CDR3 coding DNA: TGTGCCAGCAGCAGAGAGACAGGGTGGGTAGGCGAGCAGTACTTC. It codes for CASSRETGWVGEQYF.

This clonotype came up many times. The DNA is omitted, as the CDR3 cannot be located on it reliably, and the CDR3 follows TCRdb's listing. This sequence joins TRBV29-1 and TRBJ1-2; the DNA was not used to check the table's D call, TRBD1. From its first to its last residue, the CDR3 has 15 amino acids. The germline gives CDR1 SQVTM, CDR2 ANQGSEA. The CDR3 protein is CSVGPGQGIDYGYTF.

In its sample, this clonotype was seen many times. The chain links TRBV2 to TRBJ2-1; no clear D gene. Between the trimmed V and J ends, which lost 7 bases and 0 bases, there was a span of 16 bases. From germline, CDR1 is SNHLY and CDR2 FYNNEI. This CDR3 region has 16 residues. CDR3 bases: TGTGCCAGCATTGCGGACGGGCTGAGCTCCTACAATGAGCAGTTCTTC. Protein: CASIADGLSSYNEQFF.

This clonotype was seen repeatedly, ten times or more. The chain employs TRBV20-1 and TRBJ1-2; no clear D. The CDR3 is made up of 10 amino acids. With 7 bases removed from V and 7 bases from J, the gap between germline ends came to 10 bases. Germline-derived CDR1 and CDR2 are DFQATT and SNEGSKA (reference sequence). The CDR3 is CSEKNTGYTF. The DNA of the CDR3 is TGCAGTGAAAAAAATACTGGCTACACCTTC.

On this clonotype: A clone one base away is much larger, so this may be a read error. The J gene is TRBJ2-5, the V gene TRBV5-6; 7 bases are shared with TRBD2. Per the germline V gene, CDR1 is SGHDT and CDR2 is YYEEEE. This CDR3 has 14 residues. V gave up 3 bases and J gave up 4 bases; unmatched junction bases: 6. CDR3 region: CASSSGGSPETQYF. The CDR3 bases are TGTGCCAGCAGCTCCGGCGGGAGTCCAGAGACCCAGTACTTC.

This clonotype was recorded at least ten times. The CDR3 is CASSQTTGELFF. As DNA, the CDR3 is TGTGCCAGCAGTCAAACCACCGGGGAGCTGTTTTTT. The V gene is TRBV5-6, the J gene TRBJ2-2; unclear D gene. The ends were cut back, 5 bases at V and 4 bases at J, with 6 bases in the middle. In germline, CDR1 is SGHDT, CDR2 YYEEEE. This CDR3 is built from 12 residues.

This clonotype has at least ten counts. At one boundary the junction diverges from the germline segment, which might be a read error. The gene calls are TRBV20-1 and TRBJ2-3; TRBD2 might be the D (7 bases). Germline values: CDR1 DFQATT, CDR2 SNEGSKA (reference sequence). This CDR3 has 12 amino acids. The CDR3: CSASGGGDTQYF. In nucleotides, the CDR3 is TGCAGCGCTAGCGGAGGGGGGGATACGCAGTATTTT.

This clonotype was recorded many times. V usage is TRBV5-1 and J usage is TRBJ2-5; no clear D gene. V was trimmed by 2 bases and J by 0 bases, leaving 2 bases between them. This CDR3 has 12 amino acids. Germline CDR1 and CDR2: SGHRS and YFSETQ. CDR3 nucleotides: TGCGCCAGCAGCTTCGACCAAGAGACCCAGTACTTC. It yields the protein CASSFDQETQYF.

This clonotype was counted at least ten times. The chain has TRBV5-1 and TRBJ2-7; 7 bases align to TRBD1. CDR3 length equals 14 residues. The V and J ends lost 7 bases and 5 bases, in that order; junction bases with no gene match: 12. Germline values: CDR1 SGHRS, CDR2 YFSETQ. This chain's CDR3 is CASQAGTAAHEQYF. CDR3 DNA sequence: TGCGCCAGCCAAGCCGGGACAGCTGCTCACGAGCAGTACTTC.

In this sample, this clonotype turned up many times. J is TRBJ2-3 and V is TRBV20-1, with 7 bases identical to TRBD2. The length of the CDR3 is 17 residues. The J segment lost 3 bases and the V segment lost 1 base, leaving 13 bases of the junction unmatched. The germline V gene has CDR1 DFQATT and CDR2 SNEGSKA (reference sequence). CDR3 region: CSARGWREITPTDTQYF. The CDR3 DNA sequence: TGCAGTGCTAGAGGTTGGCGGGAGATTACCCCGACAGATACGCAGTATTTT.

This clonotype was observed many times. The J gene is TRBJ1-5, the V gene TRBV5-1; D is possibly TRBD1 (5 bases). V lost 3 bases and J 6 bases, leaving 13 bases between the germline ends. Germline V CDR1 and CDR2: SGHRS, YFSETQ. This CDR3 has 14 residues. The DNA of the CDR3 is TGCGCCAGCAGCTCCGGGGGTATTGGTCAGCCCCAGCATTTT. It codes for CASSSGGIGQPQHF.

Ten or more counts support this clonotype. The rearrangement joins TRBV10-3 to TRBJ1-1; perhaps TRBD1 as D (6 bases). Germline V gene sequence: CDR1 ENHRY, CDR2 SYGVKD. The CDR3 runs to 17 residues. V gave up 3 bases and J gave up 2 bases, with 19 bases separating them. The CDR3 nucleotides read TGTGCCATCAGTGAATCCAACTTCAGGGGAGGTAACACTGAAGCTTTCTTT. Translation: CAISESNFRGGNTEAFF.

This clonotype appeared many times. CDR3 in amino acids: CSARDVRGSYINSPLHF. The CDR3 bases are TGCAGTGCTAGAGATGTTCGGGGATCCTATATTAATTCACCCCTCCACTTT. The gene calls are TRBV20-1 and TRBJ1-6; D ambiguous. The CDR3 is made up of 17 amino acids. In germline, CDR1 is DFQATT, CDR2 SNEGSKA (reference sequence). Trimming cost V 0 bases and J 6 bases, with 18 bases left between them.

The V gene is TRBV5-1, the J gene TRBJ2-2; D might be TRBD2 (6 bases). The germline CDR1 and CDR2 sequences are SGHRS and YFSETQ. The CDR3 extends over 16 amino acids. With 4 bases removed from V and 0 bases from J, the gap between germline ends came to 13 bases. The CDR3 DNA sequence: TGCGCCAGCAGCGGTCTTAGCGGACCGAACACCGGGGAGCTGTTTTTT. Protein: CASSGLSGPNTGELFF.

There are many counts of this clonotype. This chain connects TRBV10-2 to TRBJ1-2; D is perhaps TRBD1 (5 bases). The V end was cut by 5 bases, the J end by 6 bases, with 13 bases between. Germline CDR1 and CDR2: WSHSY and SAAADI. CDR3 size: 13 residues. CDR3 protein: CASSRDSQNGYTF. The CDR3, as DNA: TGCGCCAGCAGTCGAGACAGCCAAAATGGCTACACCTTC.

The table lists this clonotype with many counts. This sequence joins TRBV29-1 and TRBJ1-2, with 7 bases matching TRBD1. V gave up 6 bases and J gave up 4 bases; unmatched junction bases: 8. The CDR3 extends over 13 amino acids. Germline CDR1 reads SQVTM; CDR2 reads ANQGSEA. This CDR3 is CSVPVRDSYGYTF. CDR3 DNA: TGCAGCGTCCCCGTCCGGGACAGCTATGGCTACACCTTC.

The sample holds many counts of this clonotype. The chain employs TRBV4-2 and TRBJ2-3; 10 positions agree with TRBD2. V shed 2 bases, J shed 5 bases, and the junction held 4 bases outside the gene matches. This CDR3 is 15 amino acids long. Germline loops: CDR1 LGHNA, CDR2 YNFKEQ. As DNA, the CDR3 is TGTGCCAGCAGCCAAACTAGCGGGGTAATAGATACGCAGTATTTT. Translation gives CASSQTSGVIDTQYF.

In this sample, this clonotype turned up many times. The chain uses TRBV5-5 and TRBJ2-7; maybe TRBD2 (6 bases). The V end was cut by 0 bases, the J end by 4 bases, with 20 bases between. CDR3 length: 17 residues. Per germline, CDR1 SGHKS and CDR2 YYEKEE (reference sequence). CDR3 in amino acids: CASSLEGQGGPFYEQYF. The CDR3 nucleotides read TGTGCCAGCAGCTTGGAGGGTCAGGGAGGTCCTTTTTACGAGCAGTACTTC.